This section outlines one T cell receptor (beta chain) sequence together with its context. Data came from immunoSEQ multiplex PCR; TCRdb stores just in-frame clones and leaves some out. Of over 60,000 clones in the sample, roughly 90% were seen once. The sample comes from a study of graft-versus-host responses after intestinal transplantation. Study-wide context: Recipients obtained multivisceral, liver-intestinal, or isolated intestinal transplants.

J lost 9 bases, V lost 1 base, and 6 bases had no gene match. The CDR3 runs 13 residues. Germline assignment: CDR1 MNHNS and CDR2 SASEGT. The chain recombines TRBV6-1 with TRBJ2-7, with 7 bases matching TRBD2. Sequencing used bone marrow, obtained approximately 740 days after intestinal transplantation. The sequence was collected from a human patient who received an intestinal transplant, so some T cells may come from the graft donor. CDR3 protein: CASSEVQGGGQYF. The CDR3, as DNA: TGTGCCAGCAGTGAAGTCCAGGGCGGGGGGCAGTACTTC.